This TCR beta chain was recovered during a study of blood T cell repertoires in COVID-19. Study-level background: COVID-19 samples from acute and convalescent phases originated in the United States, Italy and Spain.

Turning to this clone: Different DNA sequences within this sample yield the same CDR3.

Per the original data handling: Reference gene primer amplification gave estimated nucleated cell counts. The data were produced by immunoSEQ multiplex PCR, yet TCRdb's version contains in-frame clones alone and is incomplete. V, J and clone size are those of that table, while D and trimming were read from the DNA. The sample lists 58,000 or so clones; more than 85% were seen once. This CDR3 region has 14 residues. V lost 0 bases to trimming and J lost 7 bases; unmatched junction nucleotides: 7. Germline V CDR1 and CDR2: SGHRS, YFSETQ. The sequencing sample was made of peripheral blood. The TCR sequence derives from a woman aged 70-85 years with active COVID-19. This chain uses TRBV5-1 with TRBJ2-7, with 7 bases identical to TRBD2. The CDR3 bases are TGCGCCAGCAGCTTGGGTCGGGGGGTGCAAGAGCAGTACTTC. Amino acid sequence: CASSLGRGVQEQYF.